The clone carrying this TCR beta chain was found a few times. These data are taken from a study of T-cell reconstitution after alpha-beta-depleted transplantation in children. The TCRbeta library was prepared with unique molecular identifiers. TCRdb called the PCR reads again in MiXCR, with one record for every CDR3 protein. The table lists roughly 200,000 distinct CDR3 sequences, roughly 9% of them singletons. The source is a human donor who donated a stem cell graft to a child with acute lymphoblastic leukemia. The sample here was PBMCs from the stem cell graft donor, taken from the stem cell graft.

The CDR3 nucleotides are TGTGCCAGCCGGGACGGAAGCTACGAGCAGTACTTC. This gives the protein CASRDGSYEQYF. The chain uses TRBV19 and TRBJ2-7, with D perhaps assigned TRBD1 or TRBD2 (5 bases each). Trimming left V 9 bases short and J 3 bases short, with 12 bases between. The length of the CDR3 is 12 residues. CDR1 is LNHDA and CDR2 is SQIVND in the germline V gene (reference sequence). The entire variable domain, with the rest obtained from reference TRBV19 and TRBJ2-7, is as follows: DGGITQSPKYLFRKEGQNVTLSCEQNLNHDAMYWYRQDPGQGLRLIYYSQIVNDFQKGDIAEGYSVSREKKESFPLTVTSAQKNPTAFYLCASRDGSYEQYFGPGTRLTVT.